This T cell receptor (beta chain) was recorded in a study of T-cell memory formation after mild COVID-19 (TCRdb year 2021). For the wider study: Most TCR sequence clusters were specific to one of the two donors. Two young, previously healthy adult volunteers, one female and one male, were included in the cohort. In two donors, T-cell clones that expanded and contracted after mild COVID-19 were followed by sequencing TCRalpha and TCRbeta repertoires longitudinally.

This clonotype was seen more than once but under ten times. Its cognate antigen has yet to be identified. Nothing much larger sits one base from this clone, and base qualities are not available. The instrument was an Illumina NovaSeq 6000. TCRalpha and TCRbeta cDNA libraries were built by 5'RACE with constant-segment primers, adding sample barcodes and unique molecular identifiers. RNA was extracted from every sample with Trizol reagent. Libraries were amplified in two PCR steps, with a second sample barcode and Illumina TruSeq adapters added in the second step. Sequencing of the libraries was done on an Illumina NovaSeq, producing 2 x 150 bp paired-end reads. Under the source paper's analysis protocol: With migec v1.2.7, reads were demultiplexed and then collapsed into UMI-guided consensus sequences. Using mixcr v2.1.11, the UMI consensuses were aligned to TRA and TRB V and J templates and assembled into clonotypes. A clonotype was counted as expanded or contracted only when both edgeR and NoisET called the clonotype significant, with the noise models trained on biological replicates. For edgeR calls, a false discovery rate-adjusted p below 0.01 and a log2 fold-change threshold of 1 were applied. As an exploratory analysis of dynamics, PCA with hierarchical clustering was applied to max-normalized trajectories of the 1000 most abundant clonotypes. Each responding clone was given a CD4 or CD8 phenotype based on the CD4+ and CD8+ repertoires, which had been sequenced separately. The public reads were reprocessed in TCRdb via fastp at Q25 and MiXCR, keeping in-frame beta chains. Each entry is one CDR3 protein sequence, shown with its most common DNA and genes. TCRdb, not the original authors, processed these V and J calls. For this sample the table gives 300,000 to 350,000 distinct CDR3 sequences, of which approximately 14% were detected only once. The ten largest clones take up around a fifth of the sample.

Ficoll-Paque density gradient centrifugation was the method used to isolate PBMCs. The study at large found these results: SARS-CoV-2 specificity was not confirmed for the second-wave clones peaking on day 37. Balanced CD4/CD8 phenotypes were observed for clones contracting from day 15 to 85, whereas a bias towards CD4+ was observed for a second wave of clones expanding from day 15 to 37. Contracting CD4+ clones were found mainly in CM and EM memory subsets, while CD8+ clones were enriched in EMRA. The study included only two mild cases, and larger cohorts that include severe cases with pre-infection samples were judged to be necessary. Some responding clones were found in pre-infection memory, which suggests that pre-existing cross-reactive memory T cells took part in the SARS-CoV-2 response.

Including the terminal cysteine and phenylalanine, the CDR3 comprises 16 residues. Only the CDR3 region is kept as DNA, spanning 48 bases read in frame from base 1. From the germline V gene, CDR1 is SGHAT and CDR2 is FQNNGV. V is clipped by 8 bases and J by 6 bases, and the sequence between their germline boundaries is 24 bases long. The material sequenced was PBMCs or a T cell subset sorted from them (not recorded which). This clonotype was obtained from a man between 18 and 35 years old who had mild COVID-19 (a few samples of this study predate the infection). The sample titles of this study are shuffled in the database, so cell type and time point are left out; the donor was told from shared clones. The chain links TRBV11-2 with TRBJ2-3; a tentative D call is TRBD2 (6 bases match). The base sequence is TGTGCCAGCCGGTGGTTGCGCGGGGTAGAATCGGATACGCAGTATTTT. It specifies CASRWLRGVESDTQYF.